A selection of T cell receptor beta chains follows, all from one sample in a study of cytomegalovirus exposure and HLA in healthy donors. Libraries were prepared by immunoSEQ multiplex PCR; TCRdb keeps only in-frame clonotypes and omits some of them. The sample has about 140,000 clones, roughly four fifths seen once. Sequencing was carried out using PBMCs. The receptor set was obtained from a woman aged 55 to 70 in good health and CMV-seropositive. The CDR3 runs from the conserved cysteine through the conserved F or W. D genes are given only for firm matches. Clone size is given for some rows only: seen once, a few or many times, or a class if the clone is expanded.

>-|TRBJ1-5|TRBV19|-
CASSMTVNQPQHF
TGTGCCAGTAGCATGACAGTAAATCAGCCCCAGCATTTT
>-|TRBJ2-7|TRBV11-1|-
CASSLGRIYEQYF
TGTGCCAGCAGCTTGGGGCGGATATACGAGCAGTACTTC
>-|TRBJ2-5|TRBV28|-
CASSGFLRETQYF
TGTGCCAGCAGCGGGTTTCTAAGAGAGACCCAGTACTTC
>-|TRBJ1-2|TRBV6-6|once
CASSYGGESGYGYTF
TGTGCCAGCAGTTACGGCGGAGAGTCCGGCTATGGCTACACCTTC
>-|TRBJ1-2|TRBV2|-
CASSDLSGQALYGYTF
TGTGCCAGCAGTGATCTATCTGGGCAGGCCCTCTATGGCTACACCTTC
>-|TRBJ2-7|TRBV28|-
CASSPDGTYEQYF
TGTGCCAGCAGTCCCGACGGGACCTACGAGCAGTACTTC
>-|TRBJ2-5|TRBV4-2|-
CASSPGTLGQETQYF
TGTGCCAGCAGCCCTGGGACTCTGGGGCAAGAGACCCAGTACTTC
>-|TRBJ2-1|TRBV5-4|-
CASSLVEANEQFF
TGTGCCAGCAGCTTGGTCGAGGCCAATGAGCAGTTCTTC
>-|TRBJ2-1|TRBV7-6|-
CASSLIEGSYNEQFF
TGTGCCAGCAGCTTAATAGAGGGCTCCTACAATGAGCAGTTCTTC
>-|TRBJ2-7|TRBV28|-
CASSTRTGSSYEQYF
TGTGCCAGCAGTACCCGGACGGGAAGCTCCTACGAGCAGTACTTC
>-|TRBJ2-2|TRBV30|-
CAWGQGELFF
TGTGCCTGGGGTCAGGGGGAGCTGTTTTTT
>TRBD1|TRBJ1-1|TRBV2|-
CASNDDRGVHSTEAFF
TGTGCCAGCAACGATGACAGGGGAGTCCATAGCACTGAAGCTTTCTTT
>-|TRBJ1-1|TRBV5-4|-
CASSFDRVAEAFF
TGTGCCAGCAGCTTTGATAGAGTGGCTGAAGCTTTCTTT
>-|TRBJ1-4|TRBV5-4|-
CASSSGGRGEKLFF
TGTGCCAGCAGCTCGGGGGGGAGGGGGGAAAAACTGTTTTTT
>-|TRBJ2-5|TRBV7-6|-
CASSTGVLYQETQYF
TGTGCCAGCAGCACGGGAGTGTTGTACCAAGAGACCCAGTACTTC
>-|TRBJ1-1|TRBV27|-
CASTPRQGQYTEAFF
TGTGCCAGCACCCCGAGGCAGGGGCAATACACTGAAGCTTTCTTT
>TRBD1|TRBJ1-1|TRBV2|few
CASRTGTGMNTEAFF
TGTGCCAGCAGGACCGGGACAGGGATGAACACTGAAGCTTTCTTT
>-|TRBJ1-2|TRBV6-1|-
CASTTDTYGYTF
TGTGCCAGCACCACGGACACCTATGGCTACACCTTC
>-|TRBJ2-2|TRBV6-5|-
CASSRNTGELFF
TGTGCCAGCAGCCGTAACACCGGGGAGCTGTTTTTT
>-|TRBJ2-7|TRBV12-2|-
CASRLEGGSSAPTYEQYF
TGTGCAAGTCGCTTAGAGGGCGGCTCTAGCGCCCCTACCTACGAGCAGTACTTC
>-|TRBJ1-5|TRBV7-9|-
CASSFGDKNQPQHF
TGTGCCAGCAGCTTTGGGGACAAAAATCAGCCCCAGCATTTT
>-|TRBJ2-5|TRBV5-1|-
CASSFRTEETQYF
TGCGCCAGCAGCTTCCGGACAGAAGAGACCCAGTACTTC
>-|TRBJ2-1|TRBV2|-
CASSDQGNSNDEQFF
TGTGCCAGCAGTGATCAGGGGAACTCCAACGATGAGCAGTTCTTC
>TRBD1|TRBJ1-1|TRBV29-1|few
CSVRPGQGNTEAFF
TGCAGCGTCAGACCGGGACAGGGGAACACTGAAGCTTTCTTT